Listed below are T cell receptor beta chains from one sample, sequenced in a study of response to subunit inactivated influenza vaccine. TCRdb reprocessed the RT-PCR reads via MiXCR and lists one record per CDR3 protein. The table shows about 300,000 distinct CDR3 sequences, with 21% occurring only once. The material was PBMCs from blood, obtained less than 22 months after vaccination. The receptors originated from a man aged 50 to 75 who received an inactivated influenza vaccine. CDR3s include the opening cysteine and the closing phenylalanine or tryptophan. The order of the fields is clone size, V gene, D gene, J gene, CDR3 protein, CDR3 DNA. D genes are given only for firm matches. Some rows mark clone size as missing; the rest say once, few, many or name a class of expanded clone.

few	TRBV5-1	.	TRBJ2-1	CASSQEGDSSYNEQFF	TGCGCCAGCAGTCAGGAGGGGGACAGCTCCTACAATGAGCAGTTCTTC
.	TRBV20-1	.	TRBJ2-7	CSASRGASYEQYF	TGCAGTGCTTCACGAGGGGCGTCCTACGAGCAGTACTTC
.	TRBV20-1	TRBD2	TRBJ2-3	CSAAGTSGTDTQYF	TGCAGTGCTGCCGGGACTAGCGGGACAGATACGCAGTATTTT
.	TRBV20-1	.	TRBJ2-3	CSARLPAPDTQYF	TGCAGTGCTAGACTTCCAGCCCCAGATACGCAGTATTTT
few	TRBV29-1	.	TRBJ1-5	CSVEGLTGGQPQHF	TGCAGCGTTGAAGGGCTGACAGGAGGTCAGCCCCAGCATTTT
.	TRBV5-1	TRBD1	TRBJ1-4	CASSPNPGTGDEKLFF	TGCGCCAGCAGTCCCAACCCCGGGACAGGGGATGAAAAACTGTTTTTT
.	TRBV30	.	TRBJ2-7	CAWSSGLSLPVYEQYF	TGTGCCTGGAGTTCAGGTCTTTCTCTACCCGTCTACGAGCAGTACTTC
few	TRBV5-1	TRBD2	TRBJ2-1	CASTRLGREIINEQFF	TGCGCCAGCACCCGGTTGGGGCGGGAGATAATCAATGAGCAGTTCTTC
few	TRBV2	.	TRBJ1-5	CASSQQGGGNQPQHF	TGTGCCAGCAGTCAACAGGGTGGTGGGAATCAGCCCCAGCATTTT
.	TRBV4-1	TRBD2	TRBJ2-1	CASSRPPGLALLREQFF	TGCGCCAGCAGCCGCCCCCCGGGACTAGCTCTCCTCAGGGAGCAGTTCTTC
.	TRBV7-2	.	TRBJ1-1	CASSTRRGATTEAFF	TGTGCCAGCAGCACAAGAAGGGGGGCGACCACTGAAGCTTTCTTT
many	TRBV29-1	.	TRBJ1-5	CSVSGQDGQPQHF	TGCAGCGTCTCGGGGCAGGATGGACAGCCCCAGCATTTT
few	TRBV29-1	.	TRBJ1-1	CSVEVLGWGTEAFF	TGCAGCGTTGAAGTGTTGGGTTGGGGCACTGAAGCTTTCTTT
.	TRBV7-9	TRBD2	TRBJ2-7	CASSPARTSSYEQYF	TGTGCCAGCAGCCCGGCGAGGACTAGCTCCTACGAGCAGTACTTC
few	TRBV5-5	.	TRBJ1-1	CASSWWSGWDTEAFF	TGTGCCAGCAGCTGGTGGTCGGGGTGGGACACTGAAGCTTTCTTT
.	TRBV20-1	.	TRBJ2-3	CSARDAVNTDTQYF	TGCAGTGCTAGAGATGCTGTTAACACAGATACGCAGTATTTT
.	TRBV4-3	TRBD1	TRBJ1-2	CASSQRQGAYGYTF	TGCGCCAGCAGCCAGAGACAGGGGGCTTATGGCTACACCTTC
.	TRBV4-1	TRBD1	TRBJ2-1	CASSQEASGQMQFF	TGCGCCAGCAGCCAAGAAGCCTCGGGACAGATGCAGTTCTTC
.	TRBV6-5	TRBD1	TRBJ2-1	CASSYSPPWQGANNEQFF	TGTGCCAGCAGTTACTCTCCGCCGTGGCAGGGGGCTAACAATGAGCAGTTCTTC
few	TRBV7-9	.	TRBJ1-1	CASSAGQLNTEDFF	TGTGCCAGCAGCGCAGGACAGCTGAACACTGAAGATTTCTTT
few	TRBV6-1	.	TRBJ1-5	CASSEGAANQPQHF	TGTGCCAGCAGTGAAGGGGCGGCCAATCAGCCCCAGCATTTT
.	TRBV20-1	.	TRBJ2-1	CSASPQFGERYNEQFF	TGCAGTGCTAGTCCCCAGTTTGGCGAACGCTACAATGAGCAGTTCTTC
.	TRBV9	.	TRBJ2-5	CASSVASGVGQETQYF	TGTGCCAGCAGCGTAGCTAGTGGGGTAGGACAAGAGACCCAGTACTTC
few	TRBV20-1	TRBD2	TRBJ2-5	CSAPLGGGTQYF	TGCAGTGCACCGCTTGGCGGGGGGACCCAGTACTTC
.	TRBV7-9	TRBD2	TRBJ2-1	CASTPGGPRYNEQFF	TGTGCCAGCACCCCGGGGGGGCCCCGGTACAATGAGCAGTTCTTC
.	TRBV6-2/TRBV6-3	.	TRBJ2-2	CASKGPKTEITELFF	TGTGCCAGCAAGGGGCCTAAGACAGAGATAACCGAGCTGTTTTTT
few	TRBV12-3/TRBV12-4	TRBD1	TRBJ1-2	CASRLDRVDGYTF	TGTGCCAGCAGGCTGGACAGGGTGGATGGCTACACCTTC
.	TRBV5-1	TRBD1	TRBJ2-5	CASSLARGPETQYF	TGCGCCAGCAGCTTGGCTAGGGGGCCAGAGACCCAGTACTTC
.	TRBV20-1	.	TRBJ1-1	CSARRAEAFF	TGCAGTGCCAGACGAGCTGAAGCTTTCTTT
.	TRBV12-3/TRBV12-4	.	TRBJ1-4	CASSLSRGLGSFEKLFF	TGTGCCAGCAGCCTCAGTCGGGGTTTAGGGTCTTTTGAAAAACTGTTTTTT